This T cell receptor beta chain emerged from a study of technical replicates of blood from a handful of donors (dated by TCRdb to 2015 to 2018). CDR1 MNHNS and CDR2 SASEGT are derived from the germline V gene. Including the terminal cysteine and phenylalanine, the CDR3 comprises 13 residues. The kept DNA is CDR3 alone, 39 bases in frame from the first base. V is cut by 0 bases and J by 4 bases, and the space between the germline ends is 6 bases. Libraries were built with the immunoSEQ multiplex PCR assay. TCRdb took over this immuneACCESS table, retaining in-frame rearrangements with V and J assigned. Such tables are incomplete; in checked studies, under half of the missing clones stem from an unresolved V gene, and the remainder is unexplained. This sample is represented by about 100,000 clones; around 95% of them were singletons. The top ten hold approximately 0.22% of the sample. Details on this clone: The antigen this receptor binds is unknown. Per-base quality was not reported, and no clone a single base away is much larger than it.

Recombination linked TRBV6-1 to TRBJ1-2; the D gene is unclear. The sample was T cells isolated from PBMCs. This receptor was identified in a human donor in good health. The bases are TGTGCCAGCAGTGAAGCCAACGGCTATGGCTACACCTTC. It is translated as CASSEANGYGYTF.